This TCR beta chain was captured by sequencing in a study of T cell responses to AZD1222 COVID-19 vaccine. As concerns this clone: Its specificity is unknown.

General observations from the study: Reports indicate that nearly half of spike-specific TCRs are directed at unmutated variant regions. Spike-specific TCR breadth rose after two AZD1222 doses, and depth rose as well. Researchers took repertoire samples only after the peak T cell response had come.

CDR1 and CDR2 from the germline V gene are SGHRS and YFSETQ. The CDR3 runs 17 residues. V was cut by 1 base and J by 0 bases, with 16 bases left in between. The assay was immunoSEQ multiplex PCR, and TCRdb's table has in-frame clones only and misses some. This sample carries about 120,000 clones, about nine tenths of them seen once, and the ten largest clones take 4% to 5%. The receptor was derived from an adult in good health. Here the sequenced sample was peripheral blood, taken on day 0 of AZD1222 vaccination. V and J are TRBV5-1 and TRBJ1-2; the D gene is possibly TRBD1 (6 bases). CDR3 residues: CASSLRDQGLANYGYTF. CDR3 in DNA: TGCGCCAGCAGCTTGCGGGATCAGGGGTTAGCTAACTATGGCTACACCTTC.